These 13 T cell receptor beta chains were sequenced from one sample in a study of early stage breast cancer tumors. Data came from immunoSEQ multiplex PCR; TCRdb stores just in-frame clones and leaves some out. The sample lists around 25,000 clones; around 70% were seen once. Input material: breast tumor tissue. The source of these receptors is a person between 60 and 69 years old with breast cancer.

V gene TRBV4-1 combines with J gene TRBJ2-7, with D possibly matching TRBD1 (6 bases). Germline assignment: CDR1 MGHRA and CDR2 YSYEKL. Trimming removed 3 bases at V and 3 bases at J, with 18 bases between. The CDR3 runs to 16 residues. In DNA, the CDR3 is TGCGCCAGCAGCCACGACCTAGGACAGAGACTCTACGAGCAGTACTTC. Its translation is CASSHDLGQRLYEQYF.

The chain links TRBV5-4 to TRBJ2-1; TRBD2 matches 7 bases. The V gene end was trimmed by 2 bases and the J gene end by 4 bases; junction bases not matched to a gene: 6. Germline lookup yields CDR1 SGHNT and CDR2 YYREEE (reference sequence). The CDR3 contains 15 residues. The CDR3 region is CASSFRSGTYNEQFF. Written as DNA, the CDR3 is TGTGCCAGCAGCTTTAGGAGCGGGACTTACAATGAGCAGTTCTTC.

The table lists this clone with a few counts. The chain combines TRBV5-4 with TRBJ2-7; 12 positions agree with TRBD2. The CDR3 consists of 17 residues. The V gene's germline CDR1 is SGHNT and CDR2 YYREEE (reference sequence). V lost 4 bases and J lost 2; bases outside the gene matches: 10. The CDR3 here is CASSTGTSGSRPYEQYF. The DNA of the CDR3 is TGTGCCAGCAGCACCGGGACTAGCGGGTCGCGCCCCTACGAGCAGTACTTC.

The chain couples TRBV29-1 to TRBJ1-4; tentative D call: TRBD1 (6 bases). The CDR3 runs to 13 residues. With 1 base removed from V and 8 bases from J, the gap between germline ends came to 11 bases. From germline, CDR1 is SQVTM and CDR2 ANQGSEA. The CDR3 reads CSVEGSRGEKLFF. The CDR3 DNA reads TGCAGCGTTGAAGGCTCGAGGGGGGAAAAACTGTTTTTT.

The V gene is TRBV15, the J gene TRBJ2-5, with 13 bases matching TRBD2. Per germline, CDR1 LNHNV and CDR2 YYDKDF (reference sequence). V shed 3 bases, J shed 5 bases, and the junction held 6 bases outside the gene matches. The CDR3 length is 16 residues. The CDR3 is CATSSPLAGGHETQYF. DNA for the CDR3: TGTGCCACCAGCAGTCCACTAGCGGGAGGGCATGAGACCCAGTACTTC.

This clone was seen a few times. The rearrangement uses TRBV19 and TRBJ2-7; TRBD2 matches 11 bases. The CDR3 has 15 residues. Germline V gives CDR1 LNHDA, CDR2 SQIVND (reference sequence). The V segment lost 8 bases and the J segment 1 base; nucleotides outside the gene matches: 7. CDR3: CASRITSGGSYEQYF. CDR3 in DNA: TGTGCCAGTCGCATCACTAGCGGGGGTTCCTACGAGCAGTACTTC.

The chain couples TRBV11-3 to TRBJ1-2, with D possibly TRBD1 on 5 matching bases. The CDR3 is made up of 13 amino acids. CDR1 and CDR2 from the germline V gene are SGHNT and YENEEA. The germline V and J ends were trimmed by 3 bases and 2 bases, with 7 bases remaining between them. CDR3 loop: CASSFRGNYGYTF. The DNA for the CDR3 is TGTGCCAGCAGCTTTAGGGGCAACTATGGCTACACCTTC.

By frequency in the sample, this clone is medium-sized. This chain uses TRBV2 with TRBJ2-7, with D possibly being TRBD1 (5 bases). The V end lost 10 bases, the J end lost 5 bases, and 18 bases lay between the germline ends. Looked up from germline, CDR1 is SNHLY and CDR2 is FYNNEI. The CDR3 length is 13 residues. The chain's CDR3 is CATSGNNFNEQYF. CDR3 coding DNA: TGTGCCACCTCAGGGAACAATTTTAACGAGCAGTACTTC.

The chain couples TRBV5-4 to TRBJ2-4, with TRBD1 matching over 11 bases. CDR1 and CDR2 (germline): SGHNT, YYREEE (reference sequence). The J segment lost 6 bases and the V segment lost 2 bases, leaving 7 bases of the junction unmatched. This CDR3 spans 16 amino acids. CDR3 nucleotides: TGTGCCAGCAGCTTAGGGACAGGGGGAGTGGGAAACATTCAGTACTTC. Translation gives CASSLGTGGVGNIQYF.

The chain carries TRBV7-2 and TRBJ2-5; D is perhaps TRBD2 (6 bases). The CDR3 spans 13 residues. Trimming took 3 bases from V and 2 from J, leaving 7 bases between them. In germline, CDR1 is SGHTA, CDR2 FQGNSA. CDR3 sequence: CASSFSGQETQYF. The CDR3 DNA sequence: TGTGCCAGCAGCTTTAGCGGACAAGAGACCCAGTACTTC.

The J gene is TRBJ2-7, the V gene TRBV5-1; a possible D gene is TRBD1 (5 bases). The CDR3 extends over 15 amino acids. Looked up from germline, CDR1 is SGHRS and CDR2 is YFSETQ. Trimming shortened V by 0 bases and J by 3 bases, and 13 bases separated the two germline ends. CDR3 in amino acids: CASSLEGFGFYEQYF. In nucleotides, the CDR3 is TGCGCCAGCAGCTTGGAGGGGTTCGGATTCTACGAGCAGTACTTC.

This chain connects TRBV5-4 to TRBJ2-1; 13 nucleotides align to TRBD2. Unmatched junction bases numbered 3, after V lost 4 bases and J lost 2 bases. There are 16 residues in the CDR3. Germline V lookup: CDR1 SGHNT, CDR2 YYREEE (reference sequence). For the CDR3, the DNA is TGTGCCAGCAGCGACGGACTAGCGGGAGCCTACAATGAGCAGTTCTTC. As protein: CASSDGLAGAYNEQFF. The full variable domain, its missing parts supplied by reference TRBV5-4 and TRBJ2-1, is ETGVTQSPTHLIKTRGQQVTLRCSSQSGHNTVSWYQQALGQGPQFIFQYYREEENGRGNFPPRFSGLQFPNYSSELNVNALELDDSALYLCASSDGLAGAYNEQFFGPGTRLTVL.

The sample holds a few counts of this clone. V usage is TRBV25-1 and J usage is TRBJ1-5, with D perhaps TRBD1 (5 bases). Germline V gives CDR1 MGHDK, CDR2 SYGVNS. The length of the CDR3 is 14 residues. The germline V and J ends were trimmed by 3 bases and 5 bases, with 11 bases remaining between them. Written as DNA, the CDR3 is TGTGCCAGCAGTGAGCGCAGGGCTCATCAGCCCCAGCATTTT. This encodes CASSERRAHQPQHF.